This T cell receptor beta chain stems from a study of regulatory T cells in long-lasting Graves disease. Researchers made TCR beta libraries by using iRepertoire HTBI primers and running Arm-PCR on CDR3 regions. TCRdb independently ran MiXCR on the multiplex PCR reads; one entry per CDR3 protein. The table has some 400,000 distinct CDR3 sequences, about 16% seen once. This clonotype was detected ten times or more. The time point here: newly diagnosed GD, antithyroid drugs for less than 3 months. RNA isolated from PBMCs was used to make the TCR library. This sample also appeared in a second study, on T cells in Graves' hyperthyroidism and ophthalmopathy. That source notes: The study left out patients who had uncontrolled infection, other autoimmune disease, pregnancy or lactation. Ophthalmopathy got predicted by the model a median approximately 6 months before its onset.

This receptor was obtained from a woman aged 25 to 45 with Graves disease. The sample was peripheral blood mononuclear cells (PBMCs), taken at new diagnosis, from a patient treated with antithyroid drugs.

CDR3 coding DNA: TGTGCCAGCAGCCAAGAAAGCGTTACGCCAACTAATGAAAAACTGTTTTTT. This translates into CASSQESVTPTNEKLFF. The V call is TRBV3-1, the J call TRBJ1-4; no definite D call. The V gene lost 0 bases and the J gene lost 0 bases, with 11 bases spanning the gap. CDR3 length equals 17 residues. In germline, CDR1 is LGHDT, CDR2 YNNKEL (reference sequence).